Listed below are T cell receptor beta chains from one sample, sequenced in a study of regulatory T cells in long-lasting Graves disease. MiXCR, run by TCRdb on the multiplex PCR reads, gives a single entry per CDR3 protein. The top ten hold roughly 20% of the sample, which has hundreds of thousands of distinct CDR3 sequences, 15% seen once. The source material was peripheral blood mononuclear cells (PBMCs), sampled at new diagnosis, from a patient treated with antithyroid drugs. The receptors stem from a female donor with Graves disease. The CDR3 runs from the conserved cysteine through the conserved F or W. A D gene is named only where the DNA matches it firmly. Clone size is not always given. Where it is, it says once, few, many or a class for expanded clones.

clone size	J gene	V gene	D gene	CDR3 DNA	CDR3 protein
-	TRBJ2-6	TRBV5-1	TRBD1	TGCGCCAGCAGCTTTAGACAGGGGGGATTCGCTGGGGCCAACGTCCTGACTTTC	CASSFRQGGFAGANVLTF
-	TRBJ2-2	TRBV9	TRBD1	TGTGCCAGCAGCGGGACAGGTGAAGGGACCGGGGAGCTGTTTTTT	CASSGTGEGTGELFF
-	TRBJ1-1	TRBV11-2	-	TGTGCCAGCAGCTCAGTGTTTCCGTACAACACTGAAGCTTTCTTT	CASSSVFPYNTEAFF
many	TRBJ1-1	TRBV6-1	TRBD1	TGTGCCAGCAGTACAGGGGGACGCACTGAAGCTTTCTTT	CASSTGGRTEAFF
few	TRBJ2-1	TRBV15	-	TGTGCCACCAGCAGAGTTCGGGAGTTGTTCTTC	CATSRVRELFF
few	TRBJ2-3	TRBV9	-	TGTGCCAGCAGCGTAGAAGGGGACACCTACTTTGGCACAGATACGCAGTATTTT	CASSVEGDTYFGTDTQYF
many	TRBJ1-2	TRBV20-1	-	TGCAGTGCTAGCCTAGGGCAGGTTGGCGAACCCTATGGCTACACCTTC	CSASLGQVGEPYGYTF
-	TRBJ2-5	TRBV11-3	TRBD2	TGTGCCAGCAGCTTGGGGACTAGCGGGAGTCTGTACCAAGAGACCCAGTACTTC	CASSLGTSGSLYQETQYF
-	TRBJ2-7	TRBV24-1	-	TGTGCCACCAGTGAAACAGGGCCTCCCTACGAGCAGTACTTC	CATSETGPPYEQYF
many	TRBJ1-2	TRBV20-1	-	TGCAGTGCTAGTTCCCCGGGAGGACTCGACTATGGCTACACCTTC	CSASSPGGLDYGYTF
many	TRBJ2-2	TRBV27	TRBD1	TGTGCCAGTTTTCCTTTGGGACAGGAGAACACCGGGGAGCTGTTTTTT	CASFPLGQENTGELFF
many	TRBJ1-5	TRBV12-3/TRBV12-4	-	TGTGCCAGCAGTTTGGGGGTAGGCAGCAATCAGCCCCAGCATTTT	CASSLGVGSNQPQHF
many	TRBJ2-1	TRBV5-8	TRBD1	TGTGCCAGCAGCTTGGTGTTACAGGGGATTCGTTTGAATGAGCAGTTCTTC	CASSLVLQGIRLNEQFF
-	TRBJ2-7	TRBV4-1	-	TGCGCCAGCAGCCAAGAGTGGCAGGGGAATTACGAGCAGTACTTC	CASSQEWQGNYEQYF
many	TRBJ2-7	TRBV11-2	-	TGTGCCAGCAGCTTAATAGGGAGCTCCTACGAGCAGTACTTC	CASSLIGSSYEQYF
many	TRBJ1-2	TRBV4-1	-	TGCGCCAGCAGCCACCCCGAGGGGGGTAGCTATGGCTACACCTTC	CASSHPEGGSYGYTF
-	TRBJ2-2	TRBV7-9	-	TGTGCCAGCAGTGGGGGGGGCTTGGACACCGGGGAGCTGTTTTTT	CASSGGGLDTGELFF
-	TRBJ2-5	TRBV3-1	-	TGTGCCAGCAGCCCTCCAAATAGCAGACAAGAGACCCAGTACTTC	CASSPPNSRQETQYF
-	TRBJ2-3	TRBV30	-	TGTGCCTGGAGTGGTGGGACTCCTTACACAGATACGCAGTATTTT	CAWSGGTPYTDTQYF
few	TRBJ1-6	TRBV5-6	-	TGTGCCAGCAGCAAACGGGACAATAATTCACCCCTCCACTTT	CASSKRDNNSPLHF
many	TRBJ1-1	TRBV7-3	-	TGTGCCAGCAGCAGGGCCCCGGGGACTGAAGCTTTCTTT	CASSRAPGTEAFF
many	TRBJ2-1	TRBV20-1	TRBD2	TGCAGTGCTCTTGGACTAGCGGGAGATGTTATGTATGAGCAGTTCTTC	CSALGLAGDVMYEQFF
many	TRBJ1-1	TRBV6-2/TRBV6-3	-	TGTGCCAGCAGTCTTACCGACAGGTGGGGCACTGAAGCTTTCTTT	CASSLTDRWGTEAFF
-	TRBJ2-2	TRBV7-2	TRBD2	TGTGCCAGCACCCGGACTGGTAGCGGGAGACCCGGGGAGCTGTTTTTT	CASTRTGSGRPGELFF
many	TRBJ1-5	TRBV12-3/TRBV12-4	-	TGTGCCAGCAGTTTAGCAACGGGTTTGAACAATCAGCCCCAGCATTTT	CASSLATGLNNQPQHF
-	TRBJ1-2	TRBV20-1	TRBD1	TGCAGTGCTCCCGACAGGGGGCAGTGGGGCTACACCTTC	CSAPDRGQWGYTF
many	TRBJ1-2	TRBV20-1	-	TGCAGTGCCAATCAGGGGAACTATGGCTACACCTTC	CSANQGNYGYTF
-	TRBJ1-3	TRBV12-3/TRBV12-4	TRBD1	TGTGCCAGCCAGGGGGGGGCGAGAGGAAACACCATATATTTT	CASQGGARGNTIYF
many	TRBJ2-2	TRBV27	-	TGTGCCAGCAGTTTATCGCCGAACACCGGGGAGCTGTTTTTT	CASSLSPNTGELFF
many	TRBJ2-1	TRBV28	-	TGTGCCAGCAGCCTTCCATCCCACAGCTTCAATGAGCAGTTCTTC	CASSLPSHSFNEQFF
many	TRBJ1-2	TRBV7-6	TRBD1	TGTGCCAGCAGCTTGACCGGGACAGGGGGCCCTAGAGACTATGGCTACACCTTC	CASSLTGTGGPRDYGYTF
many	TRBJ2-1	TRBV5-1	-	TGCGCCAGCACAGGGGGAGGTGTGAATGAGCAGTTCTTC	CASTGGGVNEQFF
many	TRBJ2-5	TRBV6-1	-	TGTGCCAGCAGTGACAGGGGACCTGGAGAGACCCAGTACTTC	CASSDRGPGETQYF
many	TRBJ2-2	TRBV12-5	TRBD2	TGTGCTAGTGGTTTGGTGGGACTAGCGGGAGGGACGAACACCGGGGAGCTGTTTTTT	CASGLVGLAGGTNTGELFF
many	TRBJ2-1	TRBV7-2	TRBD2	TGTGCCAGCAGCTTTAAGCCACCGAAATTAGCGGGAGGTCAATACAATGAGCAGTTCTTC	CASSFKPPKLAGGQYNEQFF
many	TRBJ1-1	TRBV5-1	-	TGCGCCAGCAGCTCCGTTACAGCTAACACTGAAGCTTTCTTT	CASSSVTANTEAFF
many	TRBJ2-4	TRBV5-1	-	TGCGCCAGCAGCTTGGTCTACATTCAGTACTTC	CASSLVYIQYF
-	TRBJ2-6	TRBV4-2	-	TGTGCCAGCGGTGACCTTGGGGCCAACGTCCTGACTTTC	CASGDLGANVLTF
many	TRBJ2-1	TRBV5-1	TRBD2	TGCGCCAGCAGCTTTACTAGCGGGAGGTCTCATGAGCAGTTCTTC	CASSFTSGRSHEQFF
many	TRBJ1-5	TRBV10-3	TRBD1	TGTGCCATCAGTGCGACAGGGAAAGAGCATCAGCCCCAGCATTTT	CAISATGKEHQPQHF
-	TRBJ2-1	TRBV20-1	TRBD1	TGCAGTGCGACCGGGACAGGGGATGAGCAGTTCTTC	CSATGTGDEQFF
many	TRBJ1-1	TRBV2	-	TGTGCCAGATCACAGGGGAACACTGAAGCTTTCTTT	CARSQGNTEAFF
many	TRBJ1-1	TRBV12-3/TRBV12-4	-	TGTGCCAGCACCCCGCCCCATGACTCGTCGGGCAGGGTATGTACTGAAGCTTTCTTT	CASTPPHDSSGRVCTEAFF
-	TRBJ2-3	TRBV7-3	-	TGTGCCAGCAGCATACTTAACACAGATACGCAGTATTTT	CASSILNTDTQYF
many	TRBJ1-1	TRBV14	-	TGTGCCAGCAGCCAAGATAAGGTATATCTGCCCGGAATGAACACTGAAGCTTTCTTT	CASSQDKVYLPGMNTEAFF
few	TRBJ2-7	TRBV7-9	TRBD2	TGTGCCAGCAGCCCAACTGGACTAGCGGGAGGCTCCTTGTCCTACGAGCAGTACTTC	CASSPTGLAGGSLSYEQYF
few	TRBJ1-2	TRBV29-1	-	TGCAGCGTTGTCCTCGACAGTTTAAGCTACACCTTC	CSVVLDSLSYTF
many	TRBJ1-5	TRBV20-1	TRBD1	TGCAGTGCCAGGACAGGGGGGTTGAATCAGCCCCAGCATTTT	CSARTGGLNQPQHF
once	TRBJ1-2	TRBV28	-	TGTGCCAGCAGTTTACAAGCGAACCATGGCTACACCTTC	CASSLQANHGYTF
many	TRBJ2-7	TRBV2	-	TGTGCCAGCAGAGGGCTCAGGGGAGGATACGAGCAGTACTTC	CASRGLRGGYEQYF
many	TRBJ1-5	TRBV15	TRBD1	TGTGCCACCAGCATGGGCAGGGGGCTGCAGCCCCAGCATTTT	CATSMGRGLQPQHF
many	TRBJ2-3	TRBV18	-	TGTGCCAGCTCAATGGGAACAATGGATACGCAGTATTTT	CASSMGTMDTQYF
many	TRBJ1-1	TRBV2	-	TGTGCCAGCAGTCCCCAGGCGGTGGACACTGAAGCTTTCTTT	CASSPQAVDTEAFF
few	TRBJ2-2	TRBV12-3/TRBV12-4	TRBD2	TGTGCCAGCAGCCGACTAGCGGGGTTTACCGGGGAGCTGTTTTTT	CASSRLAGFTGELFF
many	TRBJ2-2	TRBV14	-	TGTGCCAGCAGCCAAGATTTGTGGCGGGAGCTGTTTTTT	CASSQDLWRELFF